This T cell receptor (beta chain) was profiled in a study of T-cell reconstitution after alpha-beta-depleted transplantation in children. Findings and limits, study-wide: At day 60, the high TCRbeta diversity found in some patients originated from recipient T cells and thymic progenitors that had survived.

V lost 5 bases and J lost 4, with 14 bases in between. Germline values: CDR1 SGHAT, CDR2 FQNNGV. The CDR3 contains 15 residues. Preparation of the TCRbeta library was carried out with unique molecular identifiers. TCRdb analysed the PCR reads with MiXCR anew, one entry per CDR3 protein. The table records approximately 500,000 distinct CDR3 sequences, roughly 30% of them present only once. Note on this clonotype: What it binds is unknown.

The rearrangement links TRBV11-2 to TRBJ1-4; D is possibly TRBD1 (6 bases). This TCR was sampled from a boy in the first two years of life with Wiskott-Aldrich syndrome, due to receive a stem cell transplant. This specimen was PBMCs, taken before TCRalphabeta/CD19-depleted stem cell transplant. The CDR3 protein is CASSPSRGGNEKLFF. The CDR3 bases are TGTGCCAGCAGCCCAAGCAGGGGAGGTAATGAAAAACTGTTTTTT.